This T cell receptor (beta chain) comes out of a study of neoadjuvant anti-PD-1 for oral cavity cancer. Measured with immunoSEQ multiplex PCR; TCRdb has only the in-frame clones, and not every one. Of 6,500 to 10,000 clones listed, roughly three quarters are singletons. V was trimmed by 0 bases and J by 1 base, leaving 10 bases between them. CDR3 length: 15 residues. Per the germline V gene, CDR1 is SGHTA and CDR2 is FQGNSA. The time point here: after neoadjuvant nivolumab, at surgical resection. The patients had HPV-negative, locally advanced oral cavity squamous cell carcinoma. Analysis of PBMCs was direct, with no culture step.

The sample in question was PBMCs, obtained after nivolumab (anti-PD-1) treatment. The origin of this receptor is a person between 40 and 79 years old with oral cavity squamous cell carcinoma. This sequence joins TRBV7-2 and TRBJ2-7, with a weak D call TRBD1 (5 bases). CDR3 coding DNA: TGTGCCAGCAGCTTAGCCAGGGTCAGTTCCTACGAGCAGTACTTC. It is translated as CASSLARVSSYEQYF.